This is a list of T cell receptor beta chains from one sample in a study of T cells in Graves' hyperthyroidism and ophthalmopathy. TCRdb used MiXCR to reprocess the multiplex PCR reads, holding one entry per CDR3 protein. The sample has some 440,000 distinct CDR3 sequences; more than 15% are singletons. Sequenced: blood. Receptor source: a young woman with Graves' hyperthyroidism. Both conserved end residues are part of each CDR3.

j_call v_call cdr3_length cdr3_aa
TRBJ2-1 TRBV4-2 16 CASSQDTSGSYNEQFF
TRBJ1-3 TRBV6-1 14 CASSGGGERNTIYF
TRBJ2-2 TRBV11-3 13 CASSLMETGELFF
TRBJ2-5 TRBV7-9 16 CASSLFRDNLQETQYF
TRBJ2-3 TRBV29-1 17 CSVLWRVAGGLGDTQYF
TRBJ1-4 TRBV29-1 13 CSVVGGTNEKLFF
TRBJ2-3 TRBV5-4 15 CASSLRPYSTDTQYF
TRBJ2-2 TRBV5-1 16 CASSFTGLPNTGELFF
TRBJ2-7 TRBV6-1 12 CASSFSHYEQYF
TRBJ2-1 TRBV9 14 CASSAGTLNNEQFF
TRBJ1-4 TRBV24-1 19 CATSDLPLTGQGTNEKLFF
TRBJ2-3 TRBV7-3 15 CASSLGRTSTDTQYF
TRBJ1-1 TRBV9 16 CASSVAGTGTNTEAFF
TRBJ1-2 TRBV30 15 CAWSAGTGVNYGYTF
TRBJ2-7 TRBV6-1 14 CASSARQGAYEQYF
TRBJ2-3 TRBV7-3 15 CASSRAGVRTDTQYF
TRBJ1-5 TRBV30 15 CAWSPGRGIDQPQHF
TRBJ2-7 TRBV6-1 15 CASSKVGWDSYEQYF
TRBJ2-1 TRBV7-8 14 CASSGGRGYNEQFF
TRBJ2-7 TRBV2 13 CASSEGFFYEQYF
TRBJ1-2 TRBV9 13 CASGRGVNYGYTF
TRBJ2-2 TRBV24-1 19 CATSDWGLGLAGDAGELFF
TRBJ2-1 TRBV28 16 CASSLASRWGANEQFF
TRBJ1-1 TRBV3-1 15 CASSPLQGTNTEAFF
TRBJ2-5 TRBV5-1 14 CASSSGQLEETQYF
TRBJ1-4 TRBV27 15 CASSPGAATNEKLFF
TRBJ2-7 TRBV5-1 13 CASSLSGVYEQYF
TRBJ2-1 TRBV5-1 14 CASSFSGSLYEQFF
TRBJ2-3 TRBV5-1 21 CASSLVLAGRSQHLGTDTQYF
TRBJ2-1 TRBV5-1 16 CASSPEGPSSYNEQFF
TRBJ2-2 TRBV12-3/TRBV12-4 12 CASSDGSGELFF
TRBJ1-1 TRBV7-3 14 CASSLFGEGTEAFF
TRBJ1-5 TRBV12-3/TRBV12-4 14 CASSLGRGIQPQHF
TRBJ2-1 TRBV28 18 CASSLFSPTGPRDNEQFF
TRBJ2-2 TRBV7-2 16 CASGRRGTSDTGELFF
TRBJ2-1 TRBV20-1 16 CSARDGAGPSYNEQFF
TRBJ2-7 TRBV20-1 14 CSASRTETPYEQYF